This T cell receptor beta chain was captured by sequencing in a study of T cells in Graves' hyperthyroidism and ophthalmopathy. This clonotype was counted a few times. Amplified regions were TCR beta CDR3 sequences from RNA transcripts. First-round RT-PCR with HTBI primers amplified the TCR CDR3 region. In TCRdb, the multiplex PCR reads were re-called with MiXCR into one record per CDR3 protein. The table records around 800,000 distinct CDR3 sequences, approximately 40% of them present only once. The sequenced sample consisted of blood. This clonotype originated in a young man with Graves' hyperthyroidism.

The CDR3 reads CASSESRMLNTEAFF. In DNA form, the CDR3 reads TGTGCCAGCAGTGAATCGAGAATGTTGAACACTGAAGCTTTCTTT. V usage is TRBV12-3 or TRBV12-4 and J usage is TRBJ1-1, with D unclear. The CDR3 is made up of 15 amino acids. Trimming shortened V by 5 bases and J by 0 bases, and 13 bases separated the two germline ends.